These 5 T cell receptor beta chains were sequenced from one sample in a study of cytomegalovirus exposure and HLA in healthy donors (dated by TCRdb to 2015 to 2018). Libraries came from the immunoSEQ multiplex PCR assay. The multiplex PCR relied on a mix of 60 forward primers for TCR Vbeta segments and 13 reverse primers for TCR Jbeta segments. The clones in this table, taken by TCRdb from immuneACCESS, are in-frame only. Not every clone is retained; where verified, under half of the shortfall comes from an unresolved V gene, and the cause of the rest is unknown. Within this sample are about 42,000 clones, with 45% to 65% of them counted one time only. About 12% of the sample belongs to the ten largest clones. Input material: PBMCs. The receptors here all came from a human donor in good health.

The V call is TRBV4-2, the J call TRBJ2-2, with D possibly matching TRBD1 (5 bases). V lost 1 base and J lost 5, with 11 bases in between. Looked up from germline, CDR1 is LGHNA and CDR2 is YNFKEQ. The CDR3 is 15 residues long. The CDR3: CASSQVQGGTGELFF. In DNA form, the CDR3 reads TGTGCCAGCAGCCAAGTCCAGGGCGGAACCGGGGAGCTGTTTTTT.

This clone was recorded only once. The chain has TRBV5-1 and TRBJ2-5; TRBD2 matches at 14 bases. Germline V gene lookup returns CDR1 SGHRS and CDR2 YFSETQ. The CDR3 totals 16 residues. Trimming cost V 4 bases and J 5 bases; bases outside gene matches: 7. The CDR3: CASSPGTSGGRETQYF. The DNA of the CDR3 is TGCGCCAGCAGCCCTGGGACTAGCGGGGGTAGGGAGACCCAGTACTTC.

The rearrangement uses TRBV29-1 and TRBJ2-7; 8 nucleotides line up with TRBD1. CDR1 and CDR2 from the germline V gene are SQVTM and ANQGSEA. The trim removed 4 bases at V and 2 bases at J, leaving 1 base unmatched. The CDR3 is 12 residues long. The CDR3 DNA reads as TGCAGCGTTGTCAGGGGGCCCTACGAGCAGTACTTC. It translates to CSVVRGPYEQYF.

The chain links TRBV5-4 to TRBJ1-2, with D perhaps TRBD1 (5 bases). The CDR3 totals 12 residues. The germline V and J ends were trimmed by 0 bases and 7 bases, with 7 bases remaining between them. CDR1 and CDR2 from the germline V gene are SGHNT and YYREEE (reference sequence). CDR3 nucleotide sequence: TGTGCCAGCAGCTTGGCCGGGGGTGGCTACACCTTC. Its protein product is CASSLAGGGYTF.

The DNA for the CDR3 is TGCGCCAGCAGCTCAAGCCAGGGGGCGTTTGCAGATACGCAGTATTTT. Translating gives CASSSSQGAFADTQYF. This chain links TRBV5-1 with TRBJ2-3; 8 bases are a match to TRBD1. This CDR3 has 16 amino acids. The J segment lost 4 bases and the V segment lost 3 bases, leaving 10 bases of the junction unmatched. The germline V gene encodes CDR1 SGHRS and CDR2 YFSETQ.